Listed here are 11 T cell receptor beta chains from one sample, sequenced in a study of CD8 T cells in Susac syndrome. Roughly 0.5 to 1 ug RNA was reverse transcribed with random hexamers. TCRdb re-called the immunoSEQ multiplex PCR reads through MiXCR, storing one row per CDR3 protein. The sample lists under 200,000 distinct CDR3 sequences; about 95% were seen once. Sequenced: CD8+ T cells from PBMCs. The receptors shown here come from a human donor with multiple sclerosis.

J is TRBJ2-7 and V is TRBV1; the D call in the table, TRBD1, was not verified against the DNA. TRBV1 is listed as a pseudogene. The CDR3 is 19 amino acids. The CDR3 bases are TGCACCAGCAGCCAAGTATGGACAGGGGGCCTTGAAAGCTCCTACGAGCAGTACTTC. Translating gives CTSSQVWTGGLESSYEQYF.

The chain joins TRBV7-9 to TRBJ2-1, with 10 bases that match TRBD2. V lost 11 bases to trimming and J lost 7 bases; unmatched junction nucleotides: 11. Germline values: CDR1 SEHNR, CDR2 FQNEAQ (reference sequence). The length of the CDR3 is 14 residues. DNA of the CDR3: TGTGCCCTAAAAAGCGGGAGGGCCTTGAATGAGCAGTTCTTC. It is translated as CALKSGRALNEQFF.

The chain links TRBV7-8 to TRBJ2-4; TRBD2 might be the D (5 bases). The V end lost 1 base, the J end lost 0 bases, and 13 bases lay between the germline ends. This CDR3 spans 17 amino acids. The germline CDR1 and CDR2 sequences are SGHVS and FQNEAQ. CDR3 DNA: TGTGCCAGCAGCTTAGGGCTAGCAGACCTAGCCAAAAACATTCAGTACTTC. The encoded protein is CASSLGLADLAKNIQYF.

The chain links TRBV4-2 to TRBJ1-2; no clear D gene. Per germline, CDR1 LGHNA and CDR2 YNFKEQ. V lost 1 base, J lost 5 bases, and 11 bases lay in between. The CDR3 length is 14 residues. The CDR3 reads CASSQGDARYGYTF. The CDR3, as DNA: TGTGCCAGCAGCCAAGGGGATGCCAGATATGGCTACACCTTC.

The chain has TRBV5-6 and TRBJ2-4; D is ambiguous. There are 14 residues in the CDR3. Trimming left V 0 bases short and J 6 bases short, with 10 bases between. CDR1 and CDR2 from the germline V gene are SGHDT and YYEEEE. The CDR3 DNA sequence: TGTGCCAGCAGCTTGGCTCCCTCCTTAAACATTCAGTACTTC. It yields the protein CASSLAPSLNIQYF.

This chain links TRBV28 with TRBJ1-5; D is ambiguous. CDR3 length: 14 amino acids. V lost 1 base and J 7 bases, leaving 11 bases between the germline ends. Germline-derived CDR1 and CDR2 are MDHEN and SYDVKM. The DNA for the CDR3 is TGTGCCAGCAGTTTATCGGGCAGTGACCAGCCCCAGCATTTT. Its translation: CASSLSGSDQPQHF.

The chain recombines TRBV24-1 with TRBJ2-2; a possible D gene is TRBD1 (6 bases). This CDR3 is built from 14 residues. V was shortened by 9 bases and J by 1 base, with 11 bases between the two germline ends. From germline, CDR1 is KGHDR and CDR2 SFDVKD. This CDR3 is CATSETGNTGELFF. The CDR3 coding sequence is TGTGCCACCTCGGAGACAGGGAACACCGGGGAGCTGTTTTTT.

The chain recombines TRBV30 with TRBJ2-2; no clear D gene. The V and J ends lost 0 bases and 0 bases respectively, with 11 bases between them. The germline V gene encodes CDR1 GTSNPN and CDR2 SVGIG (reference sequence). The CDR3 contains 16 residues. The chain's CDR3 is CAWSVLLLANTGELFF. The DNA of the CDR3 is TGTGCCTGGAGTGTACTTCTACTCGCGAACACCGGGGAGCTGTTTTTT. Looking up the rest from reference TRBV30 and TRBJ2-2 gives the full variable domain: SQTIHQWPATLVQPVGSPLSLECTVEGTSNPNLYWYRQAAGRGLQLLFYSVGIGQISSEVPQNLSASRPQDRQFILSSKKLLLSDSGFYLCAWSVLLLANTGELFFGEGSRLTVL.

V usage is TRBV28 and J usage is TRBJ2-7; D unresolved. V gave up 4 bases and J gave up 0 bases, with 13 bases separating them. This CDR3 has 15 amino acids. Germline-derived CDR1 and CDR2 are MDHEN and SYDVKM. CDR3 residues: CASSYHVLNSYEQYF. The CDR3 DNA follows: TGTGCCAGCAGTTATCATGTCCTCAACTCCTACGAGCAGTACTTC.

This chain uses TRBV12-3 or TRBV12-4 with TRBJ2-1, with TRBD1 as a possible D gene (5 bases). V lost 5 bases and J lost 2, with 10 bases in between. The CDR3 is made up of 14 amino acids. The CDR3 coding sequence is TGTGCCAGCAGTCCTTGGACACCCTACAATGAGCAGTTCTTC. As protein: CASSPWTPYNEQFF.

This sequence joins TRBV9 and TRBJ1-1, with TRBD1 matching over 8 bases. V lost 2 bases to trimming and J lost 1 base; unmatched junction nucleotides: 7. CDR3 size: 16 residues. The germline CDR1 and CDR2 sequences are SGDLS and YYNGEE. CDR3 sequence reads: CASSVQSGQENTEAFF. DNA for the CDR3: TGTGCCAGCAGCGTCCAATCGGGACAGGAGAACACTGAAGCTTTCTTT.